The rows below give T cell receptor beta chains drawn from one sample of a study of T cell responses to AZD1222 COVID-19 vaccine. The repertoire was sequenced with immunoSEQ multiplex PCR; TCRdb's copy has only in-frame clones and lacks some. The profile covers some 110,000 clones, with approximately 89% appearing a single time and around 20% taken by the ten largest. The sample consisted of peripheral blood, taken on day 0 of AZD1222 vaccination. The receptors were sampled from an adult in good health. CDR3s include the opening cysteine and the closing phenylalanine or tryptophan. Each record gives: D gene, J gene, clone size, V gene, CDR3 DNA, CDR3 protein. The D gene is left open where the match is weak. Clone size, where shown, is once, few, many, or a class for clones that have expanded.

NA | TRBJ1-1 | NA | TRBV7-9 | TGTGCCAGCAGCTCCCGAGGGGGTGCGAGTGAAGCTTTCTTT | CASSSRGGASEAFF
TRBD1 | TRBJ2-7 | NA | TRBV7-9 | TGTGCCAGCAGCGGGGGACAGGGGAACAGCTCCTACGAGCAGTACTTC | CASSGGQGNSSYEQYF
NA | TRBJ2-2 | NA | TRBV5-1 | TGCGCCAGCTCGGCCCCGTTACCCGGGGAGCTGTTTTTT | CASSAPLPGELFF
NA | TRBJ1-5 | NA | TRBV2 | TGTGCCAGCAGCTCAATCGACAGGAATTTACAGCCCCAGCATTTT | CASSSIDRNLQPQHF
NA | TRBJ1-4 | NA | TRBV6-1 | TGTGCCAGCAGTGAAGCTATAGGGAGGACAGCTAATGAAAAACTGTTTTTT | CASSEAIGRTANEKLFF
NA | TRBJ2-3 | NA | TRBV13 | TGTGCCAGCAGCTTAGAGTATTTGGGGGAATTTGGCCACACAGATACGCAGTATTTT | CASSLEYLGEFGHTDTQYF
NA | TRBJ1-4 | NA | TRBV28 | TGTGCCAGCAGTCTCCCCCCGAGAGGCAGAGGAGTAACTAATGAAAAACTGTTTTTT | CASSLPPRGRGVTNEKLFF
TRBD1 | TRBJ1-5 | NA | TRBV10-1 | TGCGCCAGCAAATTTATGGGGGACAGTCATAGCAATCAGCCCCAGCATTTT | CASKFMGDSHSNQPQHF
NA | TRBJ1-1 | once | TRBV7-8 | TGTGCCAGCAGCTTAGACCAGCGAACGACAGGTTTCTTT | CASSLDQRTTGFF
NA | TRBJ1-1 | NA | TRBV3-1/TRBV3-2 | TGTGCCAGCAGCCAAGGGCCGGTAAACGAGGGCACTGAAGCTTTCTTT | CASSQGPVNEGTEAFF
TRBD1 | TRBJ1-3 | NA | TRBV9 | TGTGCCAGCAGCGGCGGACAGGGGCCTGCCATTTCTGGAAACACCATATATTTT | CASSGGQGPAISGNTIYF
TRBD1 | TRBJ1-2 | NA | TRBV4-1 | TGCGCCAGCAGCCAACCAGGGGGCGACTATGGCTACACCTTC | CASSQPGGDYGYTF
NA | TRBJ1-4 | NA | TRBV29-1 | TGCAGCGTTGATGGGGGGTCTAATGAAAAACTGTTTTTT | CSVDGGSNEKLFF
TRBD1 | TRBJ2-5 | NA | TRBV5-6 | TGTGCCAGCAGCTTGGTTGGGACAGGGGCAGAGACCCAGTACTTC | CASSLVGTGAETQYF
TRBD1 | TRBJ1-1 | NA | TRBV6-1 | TGTGCCAGCAGTGAAAACGCAGGACAGGGAAGGTTGGGTACTGAAGCTTTCTTT | CASSENAGQGRLGTEAFF
NA | TRBJ2-7 | NA | TRBV5-6 | TGTGCCAGCAGCCAGGAAGTGGGGGGCTACGAGCAGTACTTC | CASSQEVGGYEQYF
NA | TRBJ2-5 | NA | TRBV5-4 | TGTGCCAGCAGGAGGGGCGGTAGGTCGGAGACCCAGTACTTC | CASRRGGRSETQYF
NA | TRBJ1-5 | NA | TRBV5-4 | TGTGCCAGCAGCTTGGGTATCCGGGGAACTCTCCATCAGCCCCAGCATTTT | CASSLGIRGTLHQPQHF
NA | TRBJ2-7 | NA | TRBV9 | TGTGCCAGCAGCGTTGACGTGGGGGTGGGTCGCGAGCAGTACTTC | CASSVDVGVGREQYF
NA | TRBJ2-1 | NA | TRBV19 | TGTGCCAGTAGTACTACTAGTGGGAACTGGGATGAGCAGTTCTTC | CASSTTSGNWDEQFF
TRBD1 | TRBJ2-7 | NA | TRBV7-6 | TGTGCCAGCAGCTTAGAAGGGGGGACAGGGGGAGGATACGAGCAGTACTTC | CASSLEGGTGGGYEQYF
NA | TRBJ2-3 | NA | TRBV12-3/TRBV12-4 | TGTGCCAGCAGGGCCCATAGCACAGATACGCAGTATTTT | CASRAHSTDTQYF
NA | TRBJ1-6 | NA | TRBV19 | TGTGCCAGTAGTATTCCGACAGCTAATTCACCCCTCCACTTT | CASSIPTANSPLHF
NA | TRBJ1-1 | NA | TRBV11-2 | TGTGCCAGCAGCTTAGGGTCGGGGGGCAAGCCTGAAGCTTTCTTT | CASSLGSGGKPEAFF
NA | TRBJ2-5 | NA | TRBV5-1 | TGCGCCAGCAGCTTGGTGGTCAGCCAAGAGACCCAGTACTTC | CASSLVVSQETQYF
TRBD1 | TRBJ1-5 | NA | TRBV5-5 | TGTGCCAGCAGCACGACAGGGGCGCCAAAGCCCCAGCATTTT | CASSTTGAPKPQHF
NA | TRBJ2-2 | NA | TRBV5-1 | TGCGCCAGCAGCGCCGGTTGGAGTGGTAACACCGGGGAGCTGTTTTTT | CASSAGWSGNTGELFF
NA | TRBJ1-4 | NA | TRBV4-1 | TGCGCCAGCAGCCATCCCCAGGGTGATAATGAAAAACTGTTTTTT | CASSHPQGDNEKLFF
NA | TRBJ2-1 | NA | TRBV29-1 | TGCAGCGTTGAAGTCCGGTACAATGAGCAGTTCTTC | CSVEVRYNEQFF
TRBD2 | TRBJ2-1 | NA | TRBV6-4 | TGTGCCAGCAGTGACTCAAGGGAGGGGCATTCCTACAATGAGCAGTTCTTC | CASSDSREGHSYNEQFF
NA | TRBJ2-7 | NA | TRBV19 | TGTGCCAGTAGTATAGATCTCGGCAGGAGGACCTACGAGCAGTACTTC | CASSIDLGRRTYEQYF
NA | TRBJ2-2 | NA | TRBV6-5 | TGTGCCAGCACCAGTGGGGGCCGGGGCGGGGAGCTGTTTTTT | CASTSGGRGGELFF
NA | TRBJ1-1 | NA | TRBV14 | TGTGCCAGCAGCCCTGGAGGGCCGAACACTGAAGCTTTCTTT | CASSPGGPNTEAFF
NA | TRBJ2-5 | NA | TRBV27 | TGTGCCAGCAGTTCCCTGACCCTCCAAGAGACCCAGTACTTC | CASSSLTLQETQYF
NA | TRBJ2-7 | NA | TRBV5-1 | TGCGCCAGCAGCTTGGAAACAGTGGGAAACGAGCAGTACTTC | CASSLETVGNEQYF
TRBD1 | TRBJ2-1 | NA | TRBV7-3 | TGTGCCAGCAGCCTGGGACAGGGGGCCTACAATGAGCAGTTCTTC | CASSLGQGAYNEQFF
NA | TRBJ1-2 | NA | TRBV2 | TGTGCCAGCAGCCCTAGACCGGGAAAGGGCTATGGCTACACCTTC | CASSPRPGKGYGYTF
TRBD1 | TRBJ2-3 | NA | TRBV7-4 | TGTGCCAGCAGAACCCGGGACAGGGGAGCAGATACGCAGTATTTT | CASRTRDRGADTQYF
TRBD1 | TRBJ2-7 | NA | TRBV7-9 | TGTGCCAGCAGCTTAGCGTCGGGCAAACAGGGGAGTGGCTCCTACGAGCAGTACTTC | CASSLASGKQGSGSYEQYF
NA | TRBJ1-1 | few | TRBV7-9 | TGTGCCAGCAGTCAGGAGGGGACCGGAGCTTTCTTT | CASSQEGTGAFF
NA | TRBJ1-2 | NA | TRBV5-1 | TGCGCCAGCAGCTTAACCCGTGGGGCGATGGCTGGCTACACCTTC | CASSLTRGAMAGYTF
NA | TRBJ2-2 | NA | TRBV25-1 | TGTGCCAGCGGAATTACAGCAACGGACACCGGGGAGCTGTTTTTT | CASGITATDTGELFF
TRBD1 | TRBJ1-6 | NA | TRBV28 | TGTGCCAGCAGGGAGGGGCCGGGACAGGGATCTAATTCACCCCTCCACTTT | CASREGPGQGSNSPLHF
NA | TRBJ1-1 | NA | TRBV21-1 | TGTGCCAGCAGCAGCTACAGGGGGCCGGGGGACACTGAAGCTTTCTTT | CASSSYRGPGDTEAFF
NA | TRBJ1-2 | NA | TRBV10-3 | TGTGCCATCAGTGAGAGTAACTATGGCTACACCTTC | CAISESNYGYTF
NA | TRBJ2-7 | NA | TRBV5-5 | TGTGCCAGCAGCTTGAGGGACGAGCAGGGTTACGAGCAGTACTTC | CASSLRDEQGYEQYF
NA | TRBJ1-4 | NA | TRBV12-3/TRBV12-4 | TGTGCCAGCAGTAACCGGGCCGGGGGTAACGTGTTTTTT | CASSNRAGGNVFF
NA | TRBJ2-7 | few | TRBV7-8 | TGTGCCAGCAGCTTAGCGGTTTCCGGGATTTCCTACGAGCAGTACTTC | CASSLAVSGISYEQYF
NA | TRBJ1-2 | NA | TRBV12-3/TRBV12-4 | TGTGCCAGCAGTGAGGGACTTTATGGCTACACCTTC | CASSEGLYGYTF
NA | TRBJ1-5 | NA | TRBV23-1 | TGCGCCAGCAGTCAATCATATCAGCCCCAGCATTTT | CASSQSYQPQHF
NA | TRBJ2-5 | NA | TRBV25-1 | TGTGCCAGCAGTGAAAGCAGAGTCCAAGAGACCCAGTACTTC | CASSESRVQETQYF
NA | TRBJ2-7 | NA | TRBV6-5 | TGTGCCAGCACCCAATCTAGGACAGCCGAGCAGTACTTC | CASTQSRTAEQYF